Presented here are 17 T cell receptor beta chains from one specimen sequenced in a study of cytotoxic CD8 clonotypes in ibrutinib-treated CLL. The table came from immunoSEQ multiplex PCR; TCRdb's copy has only in-frame clones and leaves some out. The sample records 250,000 to 350,000 clones, 70% to 80% being singletons. The input for sequencing was PBMCs, taken at disease progression, from a patient treated with ibrutinib. These receptor sequences come from a human donor with chronic lymphocytic leukemia.

The rearrangement joins TRBV6-6 to TRBJ2-7, with a tentative D call TRBD1 (6 bases). CDR3 length: 13 amino acids. Trimming pared 4 bases from V and 2 bases from J, leaving 9 bases between. CDR1 is MNHNY and CDR2 is SVGAGI in the germline V gene (reference sequence). The CDR3 loop reads CASSSRGPYEQYF. Written as DNA, the CDR3 is TGTGCCAGCAGTTCCAGGGGACCCTACGAGCAGTACTTC.

The genes are TRBV11-1 and TRBJ2-3, with 7 positions matching TRBD2. The CDR3 totals 16 residues. Germline V gene data show CDR1 as SGHAT and CDR2 as FQDESV (reference sequence). J gave up 0 bases and V 4 bases, and 7 bases lay outside the gene matches. The CDR3 here is CASSYFRGESTDTQYF. In nucleotides, the CDR3 is TGTGCCAGCAGCTACTTCCGGGGGGAGAGCACAGATACGCAGTATTTT.

This clone appeared a few times. The chain joins TRBV6-6 to TRBJ2-2, with D hard to call. The length of the CDR3 is 13 residues. V lost 7 bases to trimming and J lost 5 bases, with 11 bases between them. Germline CDR1 reads MNHNY; CDR2 reads SVGAGI (reference sequence). The CDR3 region is CASNGSPTGELFF. CDR3 DNA sequence: TGTGCCAGCAACGGAAGTCCGACCGGGGAGCTGTTTTTT.

The chain is built from TRBV4-3 and TRBJ2-1, with 8 bases identical to TRBD2. The V gene end was trimmed by 2 bases and the J gene end by 9 bases; junction bases not matched to a gene: 3. The CDR3 has 13 amino acids. Germline-derived CDR1 and CDR2 are LGHNA and YSLEER. The CDR3 is CASSQTSGLEQFF. CDR3 in DNA: TGCGCCAGCAGCCAAACTAGCGGCCTTGAGCAGTTCTTC.

This chain joins TRBV9 and TRBJ2-7, with a tentative D call TRBD2 (6 bases). Germline V lookup: CDR1 SGDLS, CDR2 YYNGEE. The CDR3 extends over 16 amino acids. V lost 2 bases, J lost 1 base, and 16 bases lay in between. CDR3 amino acids: CASSVLGSGQSYEQYF. CDR3 sequence (DNA): TGTGCCAGCAGCGTCTTGGGTAGCGGCCAATCCTACGAGCAGTACTTC.

The J gene is TRBJ2-2, the V gene TRBV10-1; the D is unclear. The CDR3 has 14 residues. V was pared by 6 bases and J by 0 bases, with 8 bases between. Germline values: CDR1 WNHNN, CDR2 SYGVQD (reference sequence). This chain's CDR3 is CASSPDTNTGELFF. The CDR3 DNA reads as TGCGCCAGCAGCCCAGACACGAACACCGGGGAGCTGTTTTTT.

Notes on this clone: Other DNA variants within this sample encode the same CDR3. This chain connects TRBV9 to TRBJ1-1; D is unresolved. V gave up 0 bases and J gave up 5 bases, with 8 bases separating them. This CDR3 has 13 residues. Germline values: CDR1 SGDLS, CDR2 YYNGEE. The CDR3 DNA is TGTGCCAGCAGCGTAGGGGATTGGACTGAAGCTTTCTTT. This gives the protein CASSVGDWTEAFF.

The rearrangement uses TRBV11-2 and TRBJ2-7; 8 nucleotides match TRBD1. The CDR3 runs 14 residues. The J segment lost 1 base and the V segment lost 5 bases, leaving 4 bases of the junction unmatched. The germline V gene encodes CDR1 SGHAT and CDR2 FQNNGV. In DNA form, the CDR3 reads TGTGCCAGCAGCCACCGGGACAGGTCCTACGAGCAGTACTTC. As protein: CASSHRDRSYEQYF. Variable domain in full (rest from reference TRBV11-2 and TRBJ2-7): EAGVAQSPRYKIIEKRQSVAFWCNPISGHATLYWYQQILGQGPKLLIQFQNNGVVDDSQLPKDRFSAERLKGVDSTLKIQPAKLEDSAVYLCASSHRDRSYEQYFGPGTRLTVT.

The V gene is TRBV10-3, the J gene TRBJ2-1; D gene ambiguous. In germline, CDR1 is ENHRY, CDR2 SYGVKD. V shed 3 bases and J shed 6 bases, with 12 bases lying between them. The CDR3 extends over 14 amino acids. The CDR3 DNA sequence: TGTGCCATCAGTGACCCCACCTGGATCAATGAGCAGTTCTTC. Protein product: CAISDPTWINEQFF.

The chain uses TRBV11-3 and TRBJ2-7; D tentatively fits TRBD1 or TRBD2 (5 bases each). Trimming stripped 6 bases from V and 2 bases from J, with 14 bases between. This CDR3 is 14 amino acids long. Germline assignment: CDR1 SGHNT and CDR2 YENEEA. The CDR3 loop reads CASSPFRDAYEQYF. Written as DNA, the CDR3 is TGTGCCAGCAGTCCCTTTCGGGACGCCTACGAGCAGTACTTC.

The chain couples TRBV6-1 to TRBJ2-5, with TRBD1 as a possible D gene (6 bases). Trimming stripped 5 bases from V and 5 bases from J, with 15 bases between. The CDR3 has 14 amino acids. Germline assignment: CDR1 MNHNS and CDR2 SASEGT. CDR3 amino acids: CASSTGPGVETQYF. DNA of the CDR3: TGTGCCAGCAGTACAGGGCCAGGGGTGGAGACCCAGTACTTC.

The rearrangement uses TRBV27 and TRBJ2-7, with D possibly called TRBD1 or TRBD2 (5 bases each). CDR1 and CDR2 from the germline V gene are MNHEY and SMNVEV (reference sequence). The germline V and J ends were trimmed by 7 bases and 0 bases, with 13 bases remaining between them. The CDR3 runs 14 residues. CDR3 amino acids: CASKSRGNSYEQYF. CDR3 nucleotides: TGTGCCAGCAAGTCTCGGGGCAACTCCTACGAGCAGTACTTC.

V gene TRBV2 combines with J gene TRBJ2-7; D may be TRBD1 or TRBD2 (5 bases each). The germline CDR1 and CDR2 sequences are SNHLY and FYNNEI. V lost 7 bases, J lost 0 bases, and 16 bases lay in between. CDR3 length: 15 amino acids. CDR3: CASTEAMRGSYEQYF. The DNA of the CDR3 is TGTGCCAGCACCGAAGCAATGAGGGGCTCCTACGAGCAGTACTTC.

The genes are TRBV19 and TRBJ2-5; D possibly uses TRBD1 or TRBD2 (6 bases each). The germline CDR1 and CDR2 sequences are LNHDA and SQIVND (reference sequence). Deletions cut 5 bases from V and 3 bases from J, with 19 bases between. CDR3 length equals 16 residues. The CDR3 DNA reads as TGTGCCAGTAGTGGAGTTTTACCGGGGGCTAAAGAGACCCAGTACTTC. It translates to CASSGVLPGAKETQYF.

The chain employs TRBV4-2 and TRBJ2-5, with 10 positions matching TRBD2. Germline CDR1 reads LGHNA; CDR2 reads YNFKEQ. The CDR3 is made up of 16 amino acids. V was pared by 4 bases and J by 5 bases, with 10 bases of the junction left unmatched. DNA for the CDR3: TGTGCCAGCAGCCTCCGCAGCGGGGGGGCCGGGGAGACCCAGTACTTC. It specifies CASSLRSGGAGETQYF.

In DNA form, the CDR3 reads TGTGCCAGTAGCCTTCGGGCGGGGAGGGGCACTGAAGCTTTCTTT. Protein product: CASSLRAGRGTEAFF. The rearrangement joins TRBV19 to TRBJ1-1; tentatively, D is TRBD1 (5 bases). The germline V gene encodes CDR1 LNHDA and CDR2 SQIVND (reference sequence). Trimming cost V 6 bases and J 4 bases, with 18 bases left between them. The CDR3 covers 15 residues.

Details on this clone: Different DNA sequences within this sample yield the same CDR3. This sequence joins TRBV11-2 and TRBJ2-7, with D tentatively TRBD2 (6 bases). Trimming removed 1 base at V and 0 bases at J, with 10 bases between. The CDR3 covers 15 residues. CDR1 and CDR2 (germline): SGHAT, FQNNGV. The chain's CDR3 is CASSLVLAASYEQYF. As DNA, the CDR3 is TGTGCCAGCAGCTTAGTACTAGCCGCCTCCTACGAGCAGTACTTC.